This T cell receptor (beta chain) originates from a study of cytomegalovirus exposure and HLA in healthy donors. For the study at large: Caucasian-associated ancestry cluster membership applied to 75% to 85% of around 400 genotyped donors.

Findings and caveats of the study: TCR beta sequences reportedly predicted most subjects' HLA-A and HLA-B alleles accurately.

PCR amplification relied on 60 Vbeta primers (plus 13 Jbeta primers). Data came from immunoSEQ multiplex PCR; TCRdb stores just in-frame clones and leaves some out. The sample lists 150,000 to 200,000 clones, roughly 75% occurring once. Points on this clone: Antigen specificity is unknown.

CDR3 size: 14 residues. Per germline, CDR1 SQVTM and CDR2 ANQGSEA. V lost 4 bases, J lost 6 bases, and 5 bases stayed unmatched. This receptor was obtained from a middle-aged man in good health and CMV-seronegative. Material: PBMCs. The chain uses TRBV29-1 and TRBJ2-2; 10 bases are a match to TRBD1. The CDR3 DNA sequence: TGCAGCGTTGTTGAGACAGGGGGCTCCGGGGAGCTGTTTTTT. This translates into CSVVETGGSGELFF.